This T cell receptor beta chain was observed in a study of blood T cell repertoires in COVID-19. Turning to the study itself: Samples of COVID-19 (acute and convalescent) were obtained from the United States, Italy and Spain.

V shed 3 bases and J shed 1 base, with 15 bases lying between them. CDR1 and CDR2 from the germline V gene are SEHNR and FQNEAQ (reference sequence). The CDR3 spans 16 residues. The assay was immunoSEQ multiplex PCR, and TCRdb's table has in-frame clones only and misses some. The sample carries almost 400,000 clones, 85% to 90% recorded once. The sample comprised PBMCs or T cells enriched from blood (not recorded which). The sequence was obtained from a woman between 25 and 40 years old who had recovered from COVID-19. This chain joins TRBV7-9 and TRBJ1-1; TRBD1 is a possible D gene (6 bases). CDR3 DNA: TGTGCCAGCAGCTTCAGACAGGCACATACGAACACTGAAGCTTTCTTT. It translates to CASSFRQAHTNTEAFF.